The 20 T cell receptor beta chains below come from one sample, sequenced in a study of cytomegalovirus exposure and HLA in healthy donors. The PCR employed 60 Vbeta primers together with 13 Jbeta primers. Measured with immunoSEQ multiplex PCR; TCRdb has only the in-frame clones, and not every one. The sample lists roughly 150,000 clones, about 81% occurring once. The sample consisted of PBMCs. All receptors derive from a young man in good health and CMV-seronegative.

This chain joins TRBV10-3 and TRBJ1-1; no clear D gene. This CDR3 comprises 13 residues. Trimming shortened V by 2 bases and J by 1 base, and 5 bases separated the two germline ends. The V gene's germline CDR1 is ENHRY and CDR2 SYGVKD. This chain's CDR3 is CAISELRNTEAFF. For the CDR3, the DNA is TGTGCCATCAGTGAGCTCCGGAACACTGAAGCTTTCTTT.

The V call is TRBV5-1, the J call TRBJ2-7; 11 bases line up with TRBD2. The CDR3 totals 16 residues. Germline lookup yields CDR1 SGHRS and CDR2 YFSETQ. V gave up 4 bases and J gave up 3 bases; unmatched junction bases: 9. In DNA form, the CDR3 reads TGCGCCAGCAGCCTGGTACTAGCGGGAGAGGGCTACGAGCAGTACTTC. The encoded protein is CASSLVLAGEGYEQYF.

The CDR3 protein is CASSVGLAGNTDTQYF. The CDR3 bases are TGTGCCAGCAGCGTAGGACTAGCGGGGAACACAGATACGCAGTATTTT. The genes are TRBV9 and TRBJ2-3; 11 bases fit TRBD2. V lost 0 bases, J lost 2 bases, and 2 bases stayed unmatched. CDR1 and CDR2 from the germline V gene are SGDLS and YYNGEE. This CDR3 has 16 residues. Looking up the rest from reference TRBV9 and TRBJ2-3 gives the full variable domain: DSGVTQTPKHLITATGQRVTLRCSPRSGDLSVYWYQQSLDQGLQFLIQYYNGEERAKGNILERFSAQQFPDLHSELNLSSLELGDSALYFCASSVGLAGNTDTQYFGPGTRLTVL.

The chain has TRBV4-1 and TRBJ2-2, with 11 positions matching TRBD2. The germline CDR1 and CDR2 sequences are MGHRA and YSYEKL. J was trimmed by 3 bases and V by 5 bases; bases with no gene match: 5. The CDR3 runs to 16 residues. The CDR3 spells CASSLILAGDTGELFF. The CDR3 DNA sequence: TGCGCCAGCAGCTTGATACTAGCGGGAGACACCGGGGAGCTGTTTTTT.

The genes are TRBV13 and TRBJ2-7; tentatively, D is TRBD2 (7 bases). Germline CDR1 is PRHDT and CDR2 is FYEKMQ (reference sequence). V gave up 5 bases and J gave up 3 bases, with 20 bases separating them. The CDR3 has 16 amino acids. The CDR3 DNA sequence: TGTGCCAGCAGCCTGGGGCGGCGGGGGCTTCGCTACGAGCAGTACTTC. Translating it yields CASSLGRRGLRYEQYF.

V usage is TRBV9 and J usage is TRBJ2-2; possibly TRBD1 for D (6 bases). The germline V gene has CDR1 SGDLS and CDR2 YYNGEE. V was trimmed by 4 bases and J by 0 bases, leaving 13 bases between them. The CDR3 totals 16 residues. The CDR3 DNA follows: TGTGCCAGCAGCTCATACAGGGCCGCGAACACCGGGGAGCTGTTTTTT. Translation gives CASSSYRAANTGELFF.

The chain is built from TRBV5-1 and TRBJ1-4; D gene uncertain. V shed 0 bases and J shed 5 bases, with 8 bases lying between them. There are 14 residues in the CDR3. In germline, CDR1 is SGHRS, CDR2 YFSETQ. The CDR3 spells CASSLEKPNEKLFF. As DNA, the CDR3 is TGCGCCAGCAGCTTGGAAAAGCCCAATGAAAAACTGTTTTTT.

V gene TRBV14 combines with J gene TRBJ1-6; the D is unclear. The CDR3 consists of 17 residues. Trimming stripped 0 bases from V and 0 bases from J, with 9 bases between. Germline V gene lookup returns CDR1 SGHDN and CDR2 FVKESK. As DNA, the CDR3 is TGTGCCAGCAGCCAAGAATTGCGAAGCTCCTATAATTCACCCCTCCACTTT. It translates to CASSQELRSSYNSPLHF.

This clone was counted a single time. This chain uses TRBV9 with TRBJ2-2; TRBD1 might be the D (6 bases). The CDR3 extends over 17 amino acids. Germline V gene lookup returns CDR1 SGDLS and CDR2 YYNGEE. Trimming took off 3 bases at V and 4 bases at J, with 19 bases between the two ends. The CDR3 bases are TGTGCCAGCAGCGCCCGAGACAGGCGACGGTTCACCGGGGAGCTGTTTTTT. This gives the protein CASSARDRRRFTGELFF.

This clone was observed a single time. In DNA form, the CDR3 reads TGTGCCAGCAGACAGGGGACTAGCGGAAACTACGAGCAGTACTTC. Its translation is CASRQGTSGNYEQYF. This chain uses TRBV13 with TRBJ2-7; 11 positions agree with TRBD2. Germline V gives CDR1 PRHDT, CDR2 FYEKMQ (reference sequence). This CDR3 spans 15 amino acids. V gave up 6 bases and J gave up 3 bases; unmatched junction bases: 7.

The gene calls are TRBV11-2 and TRBJ2-3, with 9 bases identical to TRBD2. J gave up 2 bases and V 5 bases, and 5 bases lay outside the gene matches. CDR1 SGHAT and CDR2 FQNNGV come from the germline V gene. The CDR3 spans 15 residues. The CDR3 nucleotides are TGTGCCAGCAGCCCGGGACTAGCCCCCACAGATACGCAGTATTTT. Its translation: CASSPGLAPTDTQYF.

This clone was counted only a few times. This CDR3 reads CASTQQGRGEAFF. CDR3 in DNA: TGTGCCAGCACACAACAGGGCCGCGGGGAAGCTTTCTTT. J is TRBJ1-1 and V is TRBV6-5; TRBD1 might be the D (6 bases). V was cut by 7 bases and J by 8 bases, with 17 bases left in between. This CDR3 contains 13 residues. CDR1 is MNHEY and CDR2 is SVGAGI in the germline V gene.

The gene calls are TRBV5-1 and TRBJ1-3; tentatively, D is TRBD1 (5 bases). Looked up from germline, CDR1 is SGHRS and CDR2 is YFSETQ. The V gene lost 5 bases and the J gene lost 0 bases, with 9 bases spanning the gap. This CDR3 has 14 amino acids. Here the CDR3 reads CASSPGDSGNTIYF. CDR3 in DNA: TGCGCCAGCAGTCCGGGGGACTCTGGAAACACCATATATTTT.

V and J are TRBV28 and TRBJ2-4; no clear D gene. CDR1 MDHEN and CDR2 SYDVKM come from the germline V gene. The CDR3 consists of 13 residues. Trimming pared 7 bases from V and 1 base from J, leaving 8 bases between. This CDR3 reads CASTNAAKNIQYF. The CDR3 coding sequence is TGTGCCAGCACCAACGCGGCCAAAAACATTCAGTACTTC.

V is TRBV6-5 and J is TRBJ1-6; the match to TRBD1 covers 7 bases. Germline values: CDR1 MNHEY, CDR2 SVGAGI. The J segment lost 9 bases and the V segment lost 5 bases, leaving 10 bases of the junction unmatched. This CDR3 has 15 amino acids. CDR3 loop: CASSRQQGFSSPLHF. CDR3 nucleotides: TGTGCCAGCAGTCGTCAACAGGGGTTTAGTTCACCCCTCCACTTT.

The V and J genes are TRBV9 and TRBJ2-1; 12 bases fit TRBD2. The CDR3 is made up of 16 amino acids. The germline gives CDR1 SGDLS, CDR2 YYNGEE. V was clipped by 0 bases and J by 8 bases; unmatched bases: 6. CDR3 sequence (DNA): TGTGCCAGCAGCGTAGGCCTCCTAGCGGGGGGGTATGAGCAGTTCTTC. This gives the protein CASSVGLLAGGYEQFF. Together with reference TRBV9 and TRBJ2-1, the CDR3 gives the full variable domain: DSGVTQTPKHLITATGQRVTLRCSPRSGDLSVYWYQQSLDQGLQFLIQYYNGEERAKGNILERFSAQQFPDLHSELNLSSLELGDSALYFCASSVGLLAGGYEQFFGPGTRLTVL.

V usage is TRBV28 and J usage is TRBJ2-1; D may be TRBD2 (7 bases). V shed 8 bases and J shed 3 bases, with 14 bases lying between them. CDR3 length: 14 amino acids. Germline V CDR1 and CDR2: MDHEN, SYDVKM. The chain's CDR3 is CASGGAVNYNEQFF. The CDR3 DNA reads TGTGCCAGCGGGGGGGCGGTTAACTACAATGAGCAGTTCTTC.

The rearrangement joins TRBV20-1 to TRBJ2-1; D ambiguous. The CDR3 loop spans 11 amino acids. V lost 3 bases and J lost 4, with 4 bases in between. Germline V gene data show CDR1 as DFQATT and CDR2 as SNEGSKA (reference sequence). DNA for the CDR3: TGCAGTGCTAGTGAGTACAATGAGCAGTTCTTC. Its protein is CSASEYNEQFF.

The genes are TRBV28 and TRBJ1-2, with unresolved D. In germline, CDR1 is MDHEN, CDR2 SYDVKM. CDR3 length: 15 residues. Trimming pared 5 bases from V and 0 bases from J, leaving 13 bases between. CDR3 protein: CASSPWTGTNYGYTF. CDR3 bases: TGTGCCAGCAGTCCGTGGACGGGAACTAACTATGGCTACACCTTC.

J is TRBJ2-7 and V is TRBV28; the D gene is possibly TRBD1 (5 bases). CDR3 length equals 14 residues. From germline, CDR1 is MDHEN and CDR2 SYDVKM. V was clipped by 8 bases and J by 2 bases, with 16 bases between them. CDR3 amino acids: CASGAFFQTYEQYF. CDR3 nucleotides: TGTGCCAGCGGGGCGTTTTTCCAGACCTACGAGCAGTACTTC.